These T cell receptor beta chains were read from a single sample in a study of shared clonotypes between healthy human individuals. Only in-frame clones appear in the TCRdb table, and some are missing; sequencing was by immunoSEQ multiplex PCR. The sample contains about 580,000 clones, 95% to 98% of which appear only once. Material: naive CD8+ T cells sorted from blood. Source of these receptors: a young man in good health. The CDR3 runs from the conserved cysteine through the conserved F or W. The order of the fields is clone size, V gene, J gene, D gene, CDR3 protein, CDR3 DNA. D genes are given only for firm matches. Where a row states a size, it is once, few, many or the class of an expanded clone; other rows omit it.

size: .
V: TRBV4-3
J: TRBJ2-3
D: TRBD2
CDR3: CASSPGLAGADTQYF
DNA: TGCGCCAGCAGCCCGGGACTAGCGGGAGCAGATACGCAGTATTTT

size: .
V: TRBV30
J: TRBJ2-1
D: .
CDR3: CAWSELRNEQFF
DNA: TGTGCCTGGAGTGAGTTGCGTAATGAGCAGTTCTTC

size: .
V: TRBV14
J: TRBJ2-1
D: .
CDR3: CASSQGPRGNNEQFF
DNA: TGTGCCAGCAGCCAAGGCCCTCGGGGGAACAATGAGCAGTTCTTC

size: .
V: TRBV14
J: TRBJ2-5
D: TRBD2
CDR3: CASSPPASGKRETQYF
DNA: TGTGCCAGCAGCCCCCCAGCTAGCGGGAAGAGGGAGACCCAGTACTTC

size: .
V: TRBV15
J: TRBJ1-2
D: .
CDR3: CATSRAGTNYGYTF
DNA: TGTGCCACCAGCAGAGCCGGGACTAACTATGGCTACACCTTC

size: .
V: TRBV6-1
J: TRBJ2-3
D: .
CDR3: CASRLTSITDTQYF
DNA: TGTGCCAGCAGACTAACTAGTATCACAGATACGCAGTATTTT

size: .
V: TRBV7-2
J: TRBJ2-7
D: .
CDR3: CASSPEQIGGEQYF
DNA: TGTGCCAGCAGCCCTGAGCAGATCGGGGGCGAGCAGTACTTC

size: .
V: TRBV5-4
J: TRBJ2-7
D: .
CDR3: CASSPGVLGYEQYF
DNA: TGTGCCAGCAGTCCGGGAGTCCTGGGGTACGAGCAGTACTTC

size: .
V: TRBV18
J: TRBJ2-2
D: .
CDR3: CASSPLKGANTGELFF
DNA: TGTGCCAGCTCACCCCTTAAGGGGGCGAACACCGGGGAGCTGTTTTTT

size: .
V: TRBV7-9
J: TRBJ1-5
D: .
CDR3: CASSLAYDTNQPQHF
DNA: TGTGCCAGCAGCTTAGCGTATGACACAAATCAGCCCCAGCATTTT

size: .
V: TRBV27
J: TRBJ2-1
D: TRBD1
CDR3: CASSLYGGQGYEQFF
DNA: TGTGCCAGCAGTTTATATGGGGGACAGGGATACGAGCAGTTCTTC

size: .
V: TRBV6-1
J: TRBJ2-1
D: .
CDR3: CAQKRVSYNEQFF
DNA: TGTGCCCAAAAGCGGGTGTCCTACAATGAGCAGTTCTTC

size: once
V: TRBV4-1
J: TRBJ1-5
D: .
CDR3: CASSQSWNQPQHF
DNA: TGCGCCAGCAGCCAATCTTGGAATCAGCCCCAGCATTTT

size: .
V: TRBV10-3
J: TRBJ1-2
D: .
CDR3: CAMRTANYGYTF
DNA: TGTGCCATGCGGACCGCTAACTATGGCTACACCTTC

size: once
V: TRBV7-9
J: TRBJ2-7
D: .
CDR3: CASTPGPTTYEQYF
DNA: TGTGCCAGCACCCCGGGACCAACGACCTACGAGCAGTACTTC

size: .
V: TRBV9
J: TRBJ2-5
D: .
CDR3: CASSVDGTPNETQYF
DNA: TGTGCCAGCAGCGTAGACGGGACTCCGAACGAGACCCAGTACTTC

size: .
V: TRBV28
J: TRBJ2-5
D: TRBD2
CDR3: CASSQWLVTSGYQETQYF
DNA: TGTGCCAGCAGCCAGTGGTTGGTAACTAGCGGGTACCAAGAGACCCAGTACTTC

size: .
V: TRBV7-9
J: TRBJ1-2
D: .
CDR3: CASSLSTDTALYGYTF
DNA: TGTGCCAGCAGCTTATCTACCGACACCGCCCTCTATGGCTACACCTTC

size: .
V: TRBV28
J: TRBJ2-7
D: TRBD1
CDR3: CASSSQGDLAYEQYF
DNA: TGTGCCAGCAGTTCTCAGGGGGACCTGGCCTACGAGCAGTACTTC

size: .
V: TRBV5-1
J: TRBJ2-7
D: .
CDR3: CASRQQPDYEQYF
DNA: TGCGCCAGCCGTCAACAGCCGGACTACGAGCAGTACTTC

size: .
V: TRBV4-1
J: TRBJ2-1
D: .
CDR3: CASSQRNEQFF
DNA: TGCGCCAGCAGCCAACGCAATGAGCAGTTCTTC

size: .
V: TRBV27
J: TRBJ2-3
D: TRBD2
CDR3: CASSLSAGGGAQDTQYF
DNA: TGTGCCAGCAGTTTATCGGCGGGAGGTGGGGCACAAGATACGCAGTATTTT

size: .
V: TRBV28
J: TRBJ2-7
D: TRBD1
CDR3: CASSLRDRTYEQYF
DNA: TGTGCCAGCAGTTTGAGGGACAGGACATACGAGCAGTACTTC

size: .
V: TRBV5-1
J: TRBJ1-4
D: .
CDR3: CASSSPDVDEKLFF
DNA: TGCGCCAGCAGCAGCCCGGACGTCGATGAAAAACTGTTTTTT

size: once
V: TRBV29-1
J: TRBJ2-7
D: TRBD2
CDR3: CSVPGLAGAYEQYF
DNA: TGCAGCGTTCCCGGGCTAGCGGGAGCTTACGAGCAGTACTTC

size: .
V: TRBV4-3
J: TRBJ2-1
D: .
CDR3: CASSQDWSVTGIRQFF
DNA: TGCGCCAGCAGCCAAGATTGGTCCGTAACCGGGATTAGGCAGTTCTTC

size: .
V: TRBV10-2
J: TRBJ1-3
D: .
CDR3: CACTEDSGNTIYF
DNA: TGCGCCTGTACGGAAGACTCTGGAAACACCATATATTTT

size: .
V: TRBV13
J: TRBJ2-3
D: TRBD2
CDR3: CASSSGLAGEDTQYF
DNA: TGTGCCAGCAGCTCGGGACTAGCGGGAGAGGATACGCAGTATTTT

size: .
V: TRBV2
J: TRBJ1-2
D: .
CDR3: CASIEGLYGYTF
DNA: TGTGCCAGCATCGAGGGACTCTATGGCTACACCTTC

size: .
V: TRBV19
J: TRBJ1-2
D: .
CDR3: CASGRNRDPSGYTF
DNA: TGTGCCAGCGGGCGGAACCGGGACCCGTCGGGCTACACCTTC

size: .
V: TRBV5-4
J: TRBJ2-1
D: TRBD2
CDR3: CASSLGAAGGFNNEQFF
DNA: TGTGCCAGCAGCTTGGGGGCGGCGGGAGGGTTTAACAATGAGCAGTTCTTC

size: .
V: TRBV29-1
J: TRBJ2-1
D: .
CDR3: CSVVGDHYYNEQFF
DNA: TGCAGCGTTGTTGGGGACCATTACTACAATGAGCAGTTCTTC

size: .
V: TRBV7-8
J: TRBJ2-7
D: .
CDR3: CASRSEQGQRVQYF
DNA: TGTGCCAGCAGATCCGAACAGGGCCAGAGAGTGCAGTACTTC

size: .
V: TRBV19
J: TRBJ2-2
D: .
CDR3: CASSIVSGELFF
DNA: TGTGCCAGTAGTATCGTGTCCGGGGAGCTGTTTTTT

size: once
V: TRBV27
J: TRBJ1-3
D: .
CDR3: CASGIRQNSGNTIYF
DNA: TGTGCCAGCGGGATTCGACAGAACTCTGGAAACACCATATATTTT

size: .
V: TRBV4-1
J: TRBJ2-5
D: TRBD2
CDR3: CASSGRMAGAGETQYF
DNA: TGCGCCAGCAGCGGCCGTATGGCGGGAGCAGGAGAGACCCAGTACTTC

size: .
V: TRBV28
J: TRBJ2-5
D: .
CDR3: CASSFVQVSGVETQYF
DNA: TGTGCCAGCAGTTTTGTTCAAGTATCGGGTGTGGAGACCCAGTACTTC

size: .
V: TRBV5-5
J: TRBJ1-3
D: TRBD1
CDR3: CASSPQLRGMNTIYF
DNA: TGTGCCAGCAGCCCACAACTCAGGGGGATGAACACCATATATTTT

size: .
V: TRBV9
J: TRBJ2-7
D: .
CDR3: CASSPVDRAYEQYF
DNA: TGTGCCAGCAGCCCAGTTGACAGAGCCTACGAGCAGTACTTC

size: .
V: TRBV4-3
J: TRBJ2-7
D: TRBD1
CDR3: CASATGTAYEQYF
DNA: TGCGCCAGCGCCACCGGGACAGCCTACGAGCAGTACTTC

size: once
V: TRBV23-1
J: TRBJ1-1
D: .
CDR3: CASSQFSRGSEAFF
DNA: TGCGCCAGCAGTCAATTTTCCAGGGGCTCTGAAGCTTTCTTT

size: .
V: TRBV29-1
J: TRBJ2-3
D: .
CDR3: CSVEAGTSTDTQYF
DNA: TGCAGCGTTGAGGCGGGAACTAGCACAGATACGCAGTATTTT

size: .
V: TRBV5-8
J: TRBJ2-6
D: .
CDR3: CASSLAEGANVLTF
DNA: TGTGCCAGCAGCCTGGCGGAAGGGGCCAACGTCCTGACTTTC

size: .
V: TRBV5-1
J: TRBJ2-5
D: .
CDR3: CASSFRQNQETQYF
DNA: TGCGCCAGCAGCTTTCGACAGAACCAAGAGACCCAGTACTTC

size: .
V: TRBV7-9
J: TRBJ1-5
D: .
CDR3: CASSPTDSNQPQHF
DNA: TGTGCCAGCAGCCCGACAGATAGCAATCAGCCCCAGCATTTT

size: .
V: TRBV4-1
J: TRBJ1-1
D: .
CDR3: CASSTDRMNTEAFF
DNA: TGCGCCAGCAGCACTGACAGAATGAACACTGAAGCTTTCTTT

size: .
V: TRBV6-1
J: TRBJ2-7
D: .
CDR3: CASSEVMGLEQYF
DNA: TGTGCCAGCAGTGAAGTTATGGGGCTGGAGCAGTACTTC

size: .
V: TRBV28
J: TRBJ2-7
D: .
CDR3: CASSLHGYEQYF
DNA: TGTGCCAGCAGTTTACACGGCTACGAGCAGTACTTC

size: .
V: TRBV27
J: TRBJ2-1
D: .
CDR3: CASDLRASSSHEQFF
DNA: TGTGCCAGCGATTTAAGGGCAAGTAGCTCCCATGAGCAGTTCTTC

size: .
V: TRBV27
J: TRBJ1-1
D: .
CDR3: CASSDSVPGRTPHTEAFF
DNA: TGTGCCAGCAGTGATTCGGTACCGGGCCGTACACCGCACACTGAAGCTTTCTTT

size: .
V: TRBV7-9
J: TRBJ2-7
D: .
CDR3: CASRGGTGPSYEQYF
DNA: TGTGCCAGCAGGGGAGGGACAGGACCCTCCTACGAGCAGTACTTC

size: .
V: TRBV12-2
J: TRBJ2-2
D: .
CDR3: CASRLADRTNTGELFF
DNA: TGTGCAAGTCGCTTAGCGGACAGAACGAACACCGGGGAGCTGTTTTTT

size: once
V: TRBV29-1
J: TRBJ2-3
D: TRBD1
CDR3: CSVGPGQGADTQYF
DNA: TGCAGCGTGGGACCGGGACAGGGCGCAGATACGCAGTATTTT

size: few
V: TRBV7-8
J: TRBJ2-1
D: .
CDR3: CASSLVWQNEQFF
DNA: TGTGCCAGCAGCTTAGTCTGGCAGAATGAGCAGTTCTTC

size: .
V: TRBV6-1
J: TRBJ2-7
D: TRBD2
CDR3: CASSEWGSGNYEQYF
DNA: TGTGCCAGCAGTGAATGGGGTAGCGGGAACTACGAGCAGTACTTC

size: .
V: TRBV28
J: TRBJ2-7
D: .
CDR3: CASRDMTYEQYF
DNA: TGTGCCAGCAGGGACATGACCTACGAGCAGTACTTC

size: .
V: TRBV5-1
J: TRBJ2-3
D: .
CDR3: CASRSRDVEADTQYF
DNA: TGCGCCAGCAGAAGCAGGGACGTGGAGGCAGATACGCAGTATTTT

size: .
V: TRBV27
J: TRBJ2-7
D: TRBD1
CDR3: CASSLSGTGEDEQYF
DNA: TGTGCCAGCAGTTTATCCGGGACAGGGGAGGACGAGCAGTACTTC

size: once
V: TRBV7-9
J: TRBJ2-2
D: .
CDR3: CASSPPGTGELFF
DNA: TGTGCCAGCAGCCCTCCCGGCACCGGGGAGCTGTTTTTT

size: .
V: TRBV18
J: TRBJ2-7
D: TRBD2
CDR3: CASRGSGNYEQYF
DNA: TGTGCCAGCCGGGGTAGCGGGAACTACGAGCAGTACTTC